This TCR beta chain was found in a study of T-cell reconstitution after alpha-beta-depleted transplantation in children. Overall study findings and caveats: Fresh T-cell production supplied most of the T-cell counts and diversity seen one year after transplant. The high TCRbeta diversity at day 60 in some patients came from surviving recipient T cells and thymic progenitors.

Trimming stripped 6 bases from V and 1 base from J, with 13 bases between. CDR1 is MNHEY and CDR2 is SVGEGT in the germline V gene. The CDR3 has 14 residues. This clonotype was seen many times. What it recognizes is unknown. Preparation of the TCRbeta library was carried out with unique molecular identifiers. TCRdb passed the PCR reads through MiXCR, listing each CDR3 protein once. This sample has approximately 190,000 distinct CDR3 sequences, with roughly 6.3% found just once. The starting material was PBMCs, obtained before TCRalphabeta/CD19-depleted stem cell transplant. The V gene is TRBV6-2 or TRBV6-3, the J gene TRBJ2-7; D might be TRBD2 (5 bases). The clonotype originates from a girl under three years old with combined immunodeficiency, due to receive a stem cell transplant. CDR3 DNA sequence: TGTGCCAGCAGGAGTACCCTAGCTTCCTACGAGCAGTACTTC. This codes for CASRSTLASYEQYF.